The 15 T cell receptor beta chains below all came from one sample that was sequenced in a study of graft-versus-host responses after intestinal transplantation. Method: immunoSEQ multiplex PCR; TCRdb's copy keeps in-frame clones and lacks some. The table includes more than 95,000 clones, about 90% detected once. Their antigens remain unidentified. The sequences come from unstimulated CD4+ T cells sorted from spleen or lymph node cells, collected before intestinal transplant. The receptors were gathered from a human donor who received an intestinal transplant.

The J gene is TRBJ2-5, the V gene TRBV7-2; D perhaps matches TRBD2 (6 bases). CDR1 is SGHTA and CDR2 is FQGNSA in the germline V gene. The CDR3 sequence is 15 residues long. V was shortened by 0 bases and J by 2 bases, with 10 bases between the two germline ends. CDR3 bases: TGTGCCAGCAGCTTAGCGCTACGGGGGCAAGAGACCCAGTACTTC. Amino acid sequence: CASSLALRGQETQYF.

This chain links TRBV7-9 with TRBJ1-3; maybe TRBD1 (6 bases). Germline CDR1 reads SEHNR; CDR2 reads FQNEAQ (reference sequence). CDR3 length equals 17 residues. The V end was cut by 1 base, the J end by 2 bases, with 15 bases between. The CDR3 DNA follows: TGTGCCAGCAGCTTAGTCCTCGGGGGCTTTACTGGAAACACCATATATTTT. Amino acids: CASSLVLGGFTGNTIYF.

V is TRBV5-1 and J is TRBJ1-6; D call uncertain. Germline V gene data show CDR1 as SGHRS and CDR2 as YFSETQ. The ends were cut back, 4 bases at V and 6 bases at J, with 11 bases in the middle. The CDR3 has 14 amino acids. The CDR3 coding sequence is TGCGCCAGCAGCCCTGCAACCGGTAATTCACCCCTCCACTTT. As protein: CASSPATGNSPLHF.

This clone was seen more than once but under ten times. The chain joins TRBV6-6 to TRBJ2-7; D not certain. CDR1 and CDR2 (germline): MNHNY, SVGAGI (reference sequence). This CDR3 contains 13 residues. Trimming cost V 4 bases and J 0 bases, with 7 bases left between them. For the CDR3, the DNA is TGTGCCAGCAGTTCCCACTACTCCTACGAGCAGTACTTC. It translates to CASSSHYSYEQYF.

The V call is TRBV5-1, the J call TRBJ2-3; 9 bases line up with TRBD1. Trimming took 4 bases from V and 1 from J; bases not matched to a gene: 4. This CDR3 is 15 amino acids long. The V gene's germline CDR1 is SGHRS and CDR2 YFSETQ. CDR3: CASSPDRGGTDTQYF. CDR3 bases: TGCGCCAGCAGCCCGGACAGGGGAGGCACAGATACGCAGTATTTT.

The chain joins TRBV6-1 to TRBJ2-3; no definite D call. Germline CDR1 and CDR2: MNHNS and SASEGT. The CDR3 extends over 14 amino acids. The V and J ends lost 4 bases and 0 bases respectively, with 8 bases between them. As DNA, the CDR3 is TGTGCCAGCAGTGCCTATACTAGCACAGATACGCAGTATTTT. Protein: CASSAYTSTDTQYF.

The chain recombines TRBV11-3 with TRBJ2-1; TRBD2 matches 8 bases. CDR3 length: 14 amino acids. From germline, CDR1 is SGHNT and CDR2 YENEEA. The J segment lost 7 bases and the V segment lost 5 bases, leaving 7 bases of the junction unmatched. Here the CDR3 reads CASSPSSGRNEQFF. CDR3 coding DNA: TGTGCCAGCAGCCCATCTAGCGGGCGGAATGAGCAGTTCTTC.

The chain joins TRBV6-5 to TRBJ1-1; 7 bases line up with TRBD1. The CDR3 contains 15 residues. The germline V gene encodes CDR1 MNHEY and CDR2 SVGAGI. Trimming at V came to 5 bases and at J to 7 bases, leaving 13 bases not matched to a gene. The CDR3 DNA is TGTGCCAGCAGTCACCAGCTCGGGACAGTCTATGAAGCTTTCTTT. It is translated as CASSHQLGTVYEAFF.

The sample holds one count of this clone. The CDR3: CASSYSPGNSYEQYF. CDR3 nucleotide sequence: TGTGCCAGCAGCTATTCCCCGGGCAACTCCTACGAGCAGTACTTC. The V and J genes are TRBV7-9 and TRBJ2-7, with D hard to call. The germline V and J ends were trimmed by 4 bases and 0 bases, with 13 bases remaining between them. This CDR3 region has 15 residues. Germline V lookup: CDR1 SEHNR, CDR2 FQNEAQ (reference sequence).

The chain joins TRBV6-6 to TRBJ1-2; TRBD1 agrees at 7 bases. V shed 6 bases, J shed 6 bases, and the junction held 7 bases outside the gene matches. Germline assignment: CDR1 MNHNY and CDR2 SVGAGI (reference sequence). CDR3 length equals 13 residues. The CDR3 coding sequence is TGTGCCAGCAGACTGACAGGGTCCCATGGCTACACCTTC. Translating gives CASRLTGSHGYTF.

V is TRBV5-1 and J is TRBJ1-1; D is unclear. Germline V gives CDR1 SGHRS, CDR2 YFSETQ. V dropped 0 bases and J dropped 3 bases, with 3 bases sitting between them. This CDR3 region has 12 residues. The CDR3 sequence: CASSLGDTEAFF. As DNA, the CDR3 is TGCGCCAGCAGCTTGGGGGACACTGAAGCTTTCTTT.

This clone is a singleton in its sample. Within the sample, other DNA sequences also encode this same CDR3. The chain uses TRBV4-1 and TRBJ1-1, with 7 nucleotides matching TRBD1. Germline V gene lookup returns CDR1 MGHRA and CDR2 YSYEKL. This CDR3 is 13 amino acids long. The trim removed 0 bases at V and 5 bases at J, leaving 0 bases unmatched. The CDR3 loop is CASSQDRGTEAFF. CDR3 coding DNA: TGCGCCAGCAGCCAAGACAGGGGGACTGAAGCTTTCTTT.

CDR3 amino acids: CASSPGTSGRAGEQFF. Here the CDR3 DNA reads TGCGCCAGCAGCCCCGGGACTAGCGGGAGGGCCGGTGAGCAGTTCTTC. J is TRBJ2-1 and V is TRBV5-1; 16 bases are shared with TRBD2. This CDR3 is built from 16 residues. Losses at the gene ends were 4 bases for V and 9 bases for J; bases not matched to a gene: 7. Germline CDR1 SGHRS, CDR2 YFSETQ.

This clone was seen just once. The chain recombines TRBV20-1 with TRBJ1-1; the D gene is possibly TRBD1 (6 bases). The CDR3 is 11 amino acids. Germline-derived CDR1 and CDR2 are DFQATT and SNEGSKA (reference sequence). Trimming took 0 bases from V and 8 from J, leaving 7 bases between them. CDR3 sequence reads: CSAREDREAFF. The CDR3 DNA reads as TGCAGTGCTAGAGAGGACAGAGAAGCTTTCTTT.

J is TRBJ2-1 and V is TRBV27; D is possibly TRBD2 (6 bases). V gave up 5 bases and J gave up 1 base, with 12 bases separating them. Per the germline V gene, CDR1 is MNHEY and CDR2 is SMNVEV (reference sequence). This CDR3 is 15 amino acids long. The CDR3 loop reads CASSGGTPSYNEQFF. For the CDR3, the DNA is TGTGCCAGCAGTGGAGGGACTCCTTCCTACAATGAGCAGTTCTTC.